This T cell receptor beta chain is drawn from a study of tumor-infiltrating lymphocytes in primary liver carcinoma. Study at large: Between roughly 4.2 and 11 cm across, the tumors were all of stage T1-T3 N0M0.

For this clonotype: No antigen is known for it.

A primer matching the constant region was used to make TCR beta cDNA from approximately 500 ng of total RNA. Investigators got TCR beta libraries out of three nested multiplex PCR rounds, done with slightly modified ARM-PCR. TCRdb analysed the multiplex PCR reads with MiXCR anew, one entry per CDR3 protein. The table records roughly 180,000 distinct CDR3 sequences, 60% of them present only once. Study-wide results and limits: It was tumor-adjacent and tumor-blood pairs that overlapped less than tumor region pairs did.

The blood RNA (from unsorted whole blood) was obtained, and germline DNA was also extracted. The receptor was isolated from a man in his forties or fifties with primary liver carcinoma and hepatitis B virus infection. Sequencing was performed on peripheral blood.

This chain's CDR3 is CASSIRDRGWRETQYF. As DNA, the CDR3 is TGTGCCAGCAGCATCAGGGACAGGGGTTGGAGAGAGACCCAGTACTTC. This rearrangement joins TRBV6-5 to TRBJ2-5; 10 bases match TRBD1. The CDR3 is 16 residues long. V gave up 6 bases and J gave up 4 bases; unmatched junction bases: 11. Germline V gives CDR1 MNHEY, CDR2 SVGAGI.